This T cell receptor beta chain came from a study of blood T cell repertoires in COVID-19. Across the whole study: Nucleic acid was either cDNA or gDNA, and it came from T cells, B-cell-depleted T cells, or PBMCs.

Libraries were prepared by immunoSEQ multiplex PCR; TCRdb keeps only in-frame clonotypes and omits some of them. In the table there are fewer than 300,000 clones, around 90% of which are singletons. The CDR3 spans 13 residues. Germline V gene sequence: CDR1 GTSNPN, CDR2 SVGIG (reference sequence). The V end was cut by 3 bases, the J end by 5 bases, with 13 bases between. Sequences were obtained from peripheral blood. The chain links TRBV30 to TRBJ1-2; D gene ambiguous. This receptor was obtained from a woman in her twenties or thirties with acute or convalescent COVID-19. The CDR3 bases are TGTGCCTGGAGCGAAGGCCTCGGGTATGGCTACACCTTC. Translating it yields CAWSEGLGYGYTF.